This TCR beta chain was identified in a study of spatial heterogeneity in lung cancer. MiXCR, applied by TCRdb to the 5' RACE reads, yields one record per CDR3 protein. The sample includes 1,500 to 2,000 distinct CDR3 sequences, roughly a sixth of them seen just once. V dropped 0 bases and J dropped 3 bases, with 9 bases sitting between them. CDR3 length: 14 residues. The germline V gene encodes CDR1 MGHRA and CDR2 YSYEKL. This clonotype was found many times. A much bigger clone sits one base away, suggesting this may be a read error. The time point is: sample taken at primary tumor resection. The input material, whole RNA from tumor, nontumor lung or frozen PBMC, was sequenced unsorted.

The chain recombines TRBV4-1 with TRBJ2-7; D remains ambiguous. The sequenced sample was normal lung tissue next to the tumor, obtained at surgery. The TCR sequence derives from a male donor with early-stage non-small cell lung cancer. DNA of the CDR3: TGCGCCAGCAGCCAAGATTTTAGGAACTACGAGCAGTACTTC. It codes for CASSQDFRNYEQYF.